One sample yielded the 19 T cell receptor beta chains listed below, sequenced in a study of T cell responses to AZD1222 COVID-19 vaccine. Assay: immunoSEQ multiplex PCR; the TCRdb copy retains only in-frame clones and omits some. There are about 90,000 clones in the sample; 80% to 90% occur only once, and over 7.5% lies in the top ten. The specimen comprised peripheral blood, sampled on day 0 of AZD1222 vaccination. Source of these receptors: an adult in good health.

The V call is TRBV5-6, the J call TRBJ1-5; 12 bases agree with TRBD1. This CDR3 is 17 amino acids long. The J segment lost 5 bases and the V segment lost 4 bases, leaving 10 bases of the junction unmatched. Germline assignment: CDR1 SGHDT and CDR2 YYEEEE. CDR3 region: CASSRRDRGRGDQPQHF. CDR3 nucleotide sequence: TGTGCCAGCAGCCGAAGGGACAGGGGGCGAGGAGATCAGCCCCAGCATTTT.

The chain links TRBV7-2 to TRBJ1-1; D is unresolved. Germline V gene sequence: CDR1 SGHTA, CDR2 FQGNSA. The V and J ends lost 2 bases and 3 bases respectively, with 7 bases between them. This CDR3 region has 13 residues. The CDR3 loop is CASSLSSYTEAFF. The CDR3 coding sequence is TGTGCCAGCAGCTTATCCTCATACACTGAAGCTTTCTTT.

The chain joins TRBV15 to TRBJ2-1; 8 positions agree with TRBD1. This CDR3 comprises 15 residues. V gave up 1 base and J gave up 8 bases; unmatched junction bases: 7. Germline V gene sequence: CDR1 LNHNV, CDR2 YYDKDF (reference sequence). The CDR3 region has the DNA TGTGCCACCAGCAGAGCGTCAGGGGGCATCGATGAGCAGTTCTTC. Translation gives CATSRASGGIDEQFF.

This chain links TRBV2 with TRBJ2-7; 7 nucleotides align to TRBD1. The germline V gene has CDR1 SNHLY and CDR2 FYNNEI. CDR3 length equals 15 residues. The ends lost 8 bases at V and 3 bases at J; junction bases unmatched: 13. The CDR3 sequence is CASLNFRQGVYEQYF. The CDR3 DNA is TGTGCCAGCCTTAATTTTAGGCAGGGGGTCTACGAGCAGTACTTC. The full variable domain, with the rest looked up from reference TRBV2 and TRBJ2-7, is EPEVTQTPSHQVTQMGQEVILRCVPISNHLYFYWYRQILGQKVEFLVSFYNNEISEKSEIFDDQFSVERPDGSNFTLKIRSTKLEDSAMYFCASLNFRQGVYEQYFGPGTRLTVT.

The chain joins TRBV7-9 to TRBJ1-5, with D hard to call. V lost 3 bases and J lost 9, with 9 bases in between. CDR1 is SEHNR, CDR2 FQNEAQ, per germline (reference sequence). The CDR3 has 12 amino acids. The CDR3: CASSLVTGPQHF. For the CDR3, the DNA is TGTGCCAGCAGCTTGGTTACCGGGCCCCAGCATTTT.

The genes are TRBV2 and TRBJ1-2, with D tentatively TRBD1 (6 bases). Trimming removed 2 bases at V and 5 bases at J, with 15 bases between. The CDR3 totals 15 residues. CDR1 SNHLY and CDR2 FYNNEI come from the germline V gene. For the CDR3, the DNA is TGTGCCAGCAGTGAATCAGGGGCCCTTTCTTATGGCTACACCTTC. Its translation is CASSESGALSYGYTF.

The chain combines TRBV5-8 with TRBJ2-7; D gene ambiguous. Germline values: CDR1 SGHTS, CDR2 YDEGEE. V was shortened by 0 bases and J by 3 bases, with 7 bases between the two germline ends. The CDR3 is made up of 13 amino acids. The CDR3 reads CASSLARVYEQYF. In DNA form, the CDR3 reads TGTGCCAGCAGCTTGGCACGGGTCTACGAGCAGTACTTC.

Here the CDR3 reads CSVGADGNEQFF. The CDR3 nucleotides read TGCAGCGTTGGAGCAGACGGGAATGAGCAGTTCTTC. The chain links TRBV29-1 to TRBJ2-1; D uncertain. The CDR3 covers 12 residues. V was trimmed by 4 bases and J by 7 bases, leaving 11 bases between them. Germline-derived CDR1 and CDR2 are SQVTM and ANQGSEA.

A single count supports this clone. The V gene is TRBV27, the J gene TRBJ2-5; D may be TRBD1 (5 bases). The germline V gene has CDR1 MNHEY and CDR2 SMNVEV (reference sequence). The CDR3 length is 15 residues. V shed 0 bases and J shed 4 bases, with 12 bases lying between them. CDR3 residues: CASSLSLSGIETQYF. The CDR3 nucleotides read TGTGCCAGCAGTTTATCGTTGTCAGGGATAGAGACCCAGTACTTC.

The rearrangement joins TRBV18 to TRBJ1-5, with a weak D call TRBD1 (6 bases). The V end was cut by 3 bases, the J end by 7 bases, with 19 bases between. The CDR3 loop spans 16 amino acids. CDR1 is KGHSH and CDR2 is LQKENI in the germline V gene. CDR3 sequence reads: CASSPRETGSRQPQHF. For the CDR3, the DNA is TGTGCCAGCTCACCCCGAGAAACAGGGTCGAGGCAGCCCCAGCATTTT. The full variable domain, in which reference TRBV18 and TRBJ1-5 provide the parts outside the CDR3, is NAGVMQNPRHLVRRRGQEARLRCSPMKGHSHVYWYRQLPEEGLKFMVYLQKENIIDESGMPKERFSAEFPKEGPSILRIQQVVRGDSAAYFCASSPRETGSRQPQHFGDGTRLSIL.

The chain is built from TRBV7-3 and TRBJ2-2; no firm D call. CDR3 length equals 13 residues. Trimming left V 3 bases short and J 1 base short, with 3 bases between. Germline values: CDR1 SGHTA, CDR2 FQGTGA. The chain's CDR3 is CASSFENTGELFF. The CDR3 DNA reads as TGTGCCAGCAGCTTTGAGAACACCGGGGAGCTGTTTTTT.

The chain joins TRBV11-3 to TRBJ1-4, with 11 bases aligning to TRBD1. Germline V CDR1 and CDR2: SGHNT, YENEEA. Unmatched junction bases numbered 10, after V lost 0 bases and J lost 4 bases. The CDR3 covers 19 residues. The CDR3 DNA reads TGTGCCAGCAGCTTAGACCCCTTCCTCGGGACAGGGGGTAATGAAAAACTGTTTTTT. It yields the protein CASSLDPFLGTGGNEKLFF.

The rearrangement uses TRBV5-5 and TRBJ2-5; D is uncertain. This CDR3 comprises 12 residues. V gave up 6 bases and J gave up 5 bases, with 11 bases separating them. Germline lookup yields CDR1 SGHKS and CDR2 YYEKEE (reference sequence). CDR3 nucleotides: TGTGCCAGCAATGACCCTTGGGAGACCCAGTACTTC. This encodes CASNDPWETQYF.

This clone has just a few counts. V is TRBV7-9 and J is TRBJ1-1; tentatively, D is TRBD1 (6 bases). Per the germline V gene, CDR1 is SEHNR and CDR2 is FQNEAQ (reference sequence). The CDR3 extends over 11 amino acids. V was clipped by 5 bases and J by 7 bases, with 8 bases between them. CDR3: CASSRTVEAFF. The DNA of the CDR3 is TGTGCCAGCAGCAGGACAGTTGAAGCTTTCTTT.

The CDR3 loop is CASGRGGYLFF. CDR3 in DNA: TGTGCCAGCGGACGCGGTGGCTACCTGTTCTTC. The chain combines TRBV6-5 with TRBJ2-1; no definite D call. The CDR3 runs to 11 residues. CDR1 MNHEY and CDR2 SVGAGI come from the germline V gene. With 8 bases removed from V and 15 bases from J, the gap between germline ends came to 17 bases.

The count of this clone is one. The gene calls are TRBV19 and TRBJ2-1, with 7 nucleotides matching TRBD1. This CDR3 spans 14 amino acids. Per germline, CDR1 LNHDA and CDR2 SQIVND (reference sequence). After removal of 3 bases from V and 8 bases from J, the junction contained 7 bases not matched to a gene. Written as DNA, the CDR3 is TGTGCCAGTAGTATTGAGACAGGGACCCATGAGCAGTTCTTC. Amino acid sequence: CASSIETGTHEQFF. The entire variable domain, with the rest obtained from reference TRBV19 and TRBJ2-1, is as follows: DGGITQSPKYLFRKEGQNVTLSCEQNLNHDAMYWYRQDPGQGLRLIYYSQIVNDFQKGDIAEGYSVSREKKESFPLTVTSAQKNPTAFYLCASSIETGTHEQFFGPGTRLTVL.

The gene calls are TRBV6-5 and TRBJ1-1; D gene unclear. The CDR3 consists of 13 residues. The V end lost 6 bases, the J end lost 5 bases, and 13 bases lay between the germline ends. Per the germline V gene, CDR1 is MNHEY and CDR2 is SVGAGI. The CDR3: CASSYTIRTEAFF. The CDR3 coding sequence is TGTGCCAGCAGCTACACTATCAGGACTGAAGCTTTCTTT.

The gene calls are TRBV7-2 and TRBJ1-1, with D tentatively TRBD1 (6 bases). Germline assignment: CDR1 SGHTA and CDR2 FQGNSA. Trimming removed 2 bases at V and 7 bases at J, with 11 bases between. The CDR3 is 13 residues long. The CDR3 protein is CASSLSDSYEAFF. CDR3 bases: TGTGCCAGCAGCTTATCGGACAGCTATGAAGCTTTCTTT.

DNA for the CDR3: TGTGCCAGCAGTGGCCAGGACACCATATATTTT. Translated: CASSGQDTIYF. The rearrangement uses TRBV28 and TRBJ1-3; no clear D gene. This CDR3 spans 11 amino acids. Germline loops: CDR1 MDHEN, CDR2 SYDVKM. V was clipped by 5 bases and J by 8 bases, with 7 bases between them.